These 27 T cell receptor beta chains were sequenced from one sample in a study of T cells expressing NK-cell markers. TCRdb re-called the 5' RACE reads; one entry per CDR3 protein, DNA not given. The sample has approximately 150,000 distinct CDR3 sequences. Sequenced material: blood T cells: a sorted CD56 or NKG2C T cell subset, CD4+ or CD8+ T cells, or bulk PBMC T cells (not recorded which). These receptors all stem from a woman between 18 and 69 years old in good health.

The chain uses TRBV20-1 and TRBJ2-7. The CDR3 sequence is 13 residues long. From germline, CDR1 is DFQATT and CDR2 SNEGSKA (reference sequence). CDR3 region: CSARAESSYEQYF.

V gene TRBV5-6 combines with J gene TRBJ2-1; TCRdb picks TRBD2, but there is no DNA to check that call. This CDR3 is 18 amino acids long. Germline V gene data show CDR1 as SGHDT and CDR2 as YYEEEE. Here the CDR3 reads CASSLVTSGGAVYNEQFF.

CDR3 loop: CSARFLPGSTSTDTQYF. The rearrangement links TRBV20-1 to TRBJ2-3; TCRdb's D call of TRBD2 is untestable without DNA. The CDR3 covers 17 residues. In germline, CDR1 is DFQATT, CDR2 SNEGSKA (reference sequence).

The rearrangement joins TRBV29-1 to TRBJ2-7; the TRBD1 assignment by TCRdb is unverifiable without DNA. This CDR3 spans 13 amino acids. CDR1 is SQVTM, CDR2 ANQGSEA, per germline. CDR3 loop: CSVRWGWGTEQYF.

This rearrangement joins TRBV5-6 to TRBJ2-1. The CDR3 runs to 12 residues. CDR1 SGHDT and CDR2 YYEEEE come from the germline V gene. CDR3 in amino acids: CASSSTRHEQFF.

The genes are TRBV20-1 and TRBJ2-7; there is no DNA to check the TCRdb D call of TRBD2. Germline V gene sequence: CDR1 DFQATT, CDR2 SNEGSKA (reference sequence). The CDR3 loop spans 13 amino acids. CDR3 sequence: CSARLAGAYEQYF.

The gene calls are TRBV20-1 and TRBJ2-5; absent DNA, TCRdb's TRBD1 call cannot be checked. The germline gives CDR1 DFQATT, CDR2 SNEGSKA (reference sequence). This CDR3 is 15 amino acids long. The CDR3 loop is CSAKGGRRSQETQYF.

The V and J genes are TRBV12-3 or TRBV12-4 and TRBJ1-3. The CDR3 contains 11 residues. CDR3: CASSLQNTIYF.

V and J are TRBV3-1 and TRBJ1-1; TCRdb reports TRBD1, a call that lacks DNA to check it against. The CDR3 runs 15 residues. Per the germline V gene, CDR1 is LGHDT and CDR2 is YNNKEL (reference sequence). The CDR3 is CASSQGQGIDTEAFF.

The chain is built from TRBV12-3 or TRBV12-4 and TRBJ1-2; TCRdb's assignment of TRBD1 cannot be checked, as there is no DNA. CDR3 length: 17 amino acids. This chain's CDR3 is CASSFRAGTGANYGYTF.

V gene TRBV5-1 combines with J gene TRBJ1-3; without DNA, the TCRdb call of TRBD1 cannot be checked. Per the germline V gene, CDR1 is SGHRS and CDR2 is YFSETQ. The CDR3 is made up of 15 amino acids. The CDR3 loop reads CASSPGQGIGNTIYF.

The rearrangement uses TRBV5-1 and TRBJ1-1; TCRdb reports TRBD1, a call that lacks DNA to check it against. Germline V CDR1 and CDR2: SGHRS, YFSETQ. The CDR3 consists of 17 residues. The CDR3 loop reads CASSLVPGGIMNTEAFF.

The V and J genes are TRBV20-1 and TRBJ2-1; TCRdb's D call, TRBD2, is unchecked because there is no DNA. Germline values: CDR1 DFQATT, CDR2 SNEGSKA (reference sequence). CDR3 size: 16 residues. The chain's CDR3 is CSAFPASGRNYNEQFF.

The chain combines TRBV4-1 with TRBJ2-7; the TCRdb D gene call, TRBD1, has no DNA to confirm it. Germline CDR1 MGHRA, CDR2 YSYEKL. This CDR3 has 14 amino acids. The CDR3 loop is CASSRTGQFYEQYF.

This chain connects TRBV12-3 or TRBV12-4 to TRBJ2-3; without DNA, the TCRdb call of TRBD2 cannot be checked. The CDR3 sequence is 15 residues long. The CDR3 spells CASTLGGLAWDTQYF.

This chain joins TRBV5-1 and TRBJ1-1. Germline V lookup: CDR1 SGHRS, CDR2 YFSETQ. This CDR3 has 14 amino acids. The CDR3 sequence: CASSSQGGQTEAFF. The full variable domain, completed using reference TRBV5-1 and TRBJ1-1, is KAGVTQTPRYLIKTRGQQVTLSCSPISGHRSVSWYQQTPGQGLQFLFEYFSETQRNKGNFPGRFSGRQFSNSRSEMNVSTLELGDSALYLCASSSQGGQTEAFFGQGTRLTVV.

The chain couples TRBV5-1 to TRBJ1-4; TCRdb's D call of TRBD1 is untestable without DNA. Germline V CDR1 and CDR2: SGHRS, YFSETQ. This CDR3 is 14 amino acids long. The chain's CDR3 is CASRGDRSNEKLFF.

The chain employs TRBV5-6 and TRBJ2-3; TCRdb returns TRBD2, unconfirmable since there is no DNA. The CDR3 runs to 14 residues. CDR1 is SGHDT and CDR2 is YYEEEE in the germline V gene. CDR3 sequence: CASSLGGSADTQYF.

V usage is TRBV28 and J usage is TRBJ1-5. The germline CDR1 and CDR2 sequences are MDHEN and SYDVKM. This CDR3 comprises 12 residues. The CDR3 is CASSSRGLAQHF. Complete variable domain (other parts from reference TRBV28 and TRBJ1-5): DVKVTQSSRYLVKRTGEKVFLECVQDMDHENMFWYRQDPGLGLRLIYFSYDVKMKEKGDIPEGYSVSREKKERFSLILESASTNQTSMYLCASSSRGLAQHFGDGTRLSIL.

The chain joins TRBV7-9 to TRBJ1-5. The CDR3 totals 15 residues. The germline gives CDR1 SEHNR, CDR2 FQNEAQ (reference sequence). The CDR3 here is CASSSAFRGIQPQHF.

V and J are TRBV7-2 and TRBJ2-5; TCRdb selects TRBD1, and the lack of DNA leaves this call unchecked. Germline V CDR1 and CDR2: SGHTA, FQGNSA. The CDR3 has 15 amino acids. The chain's CDR3 is CASSSRGYREETQYF. The whole variable domain, remainder taken from reference TRBV7-2 and TRBJ2-5, is GAGVSQSPSNKVTEKGKDVELRCDPISGHTALYWYRQSLGQGLEFLIYFQGNSAPDKSGLPSDRFSAERTGGSVSTLTIQRTQQEDSAVYLCASSSRGYREETQYFGPGTRLLVL.

The chain uses TRBV11-2 and TRBJ2-1; TCRdb calls TRBD2, which cannot be checked without DNA. The CDR3 spans 15 residues. Germline CDR1 SGHAT, CDR2 FQNNGV. The CDR3 here is CASSSGLAGVKEQFF. The variable domain in full, completed from reference TRBV11-2 and TRBJ2-1, reads EAGVAQSPRYKIIEKRQSVAFWCNPISGHATLYWYQQILGQGPKLLIQFQNNGVVDDSQLPKDRFSAERLKGVDSTLKIQPAKLEDSAVYLCASSSGLAGVKEQFFGPGTRLTVL.

This chain joins TRBV4-2 and TRBJ2-1; TCRdb calls TRBD2, which cannot be checked without DNA. This CDR3 is built from 17 residues. The germline V gene encodes CDR1 LGHNA and CDR2 YNFKEQ. This CDR3 is CASSPPPARSSYNEQFF.

The V call is TRBV5-6, the J call TRBJ2-3; TCRdb proposes TRBD1, but this gene call is untestable without DNA. The CDR3 loop spans 15 amino acids. Germline CDR1 SGHDT, CDR2 YYEEEE. CDR3 sequence reads: CASTHGGQITDTQYF.

This chain joins TRBV7-2 and TRBJ2-7; TCRdb indicates TRBD1, and absent DNA this call remains unverified. Germline V gene sequence: CDR1 SGHTA, CDR2 FQGNSA. The CDR3 has 15 residues. The CDR3 loop is CASSRPGTSNYEQYF. The full variable domain, rest sourced from reference TRBV7-2 and TRBJ2-7, is GAGVSQSPSNKVTEKGKDVELRCDPISGHTALYWYRQSLGQGLEFLIYFQGNSAPDKSGLPSDRFSAERTGGSVSTLTIQRTQQEDSAVYLCASSRPGTSNYEQYFGPGTRLTVT.

The V call is TRBV2, the J call TRBJ2-7; the TCRdb D gene call, TRBD2, has no DNA to confirm it. This CDR3 comprises 16 residues. CDR1 is SNHLY and CDR2 is FYNNEI in the germline V gene. CDR3 residues: CASSDFSSGSPYEQYF.

This chain uses TRBV7-9 with TRBJ1-3. CDR1 SEHNR and CDR2 FQNEAQ come from the germline V gene (reference sequence). The CDR3 length is 16 residues. The CDR3 is CASSLSTVAAGNTIYF. The full variable domain, in which reference TRBV7-9 and TRBJ1-3 provide the parts outside the CDR3, is DTGVSQNPRHKITKRGQNVTFRCDPISEHNRLYWYRQTLGQGPEFLTYFQNEAQLEKSRLLSDRFSAERPKGSFSTLEIQRTEQGDSAMYLCASSLSTVAAGNTIYFGEGSWLTVV.